This T cell receptor beta chain was identified during a study of T cell responses to AZD1222 COVID-19 vaccine. This table comes from immunoSEQ multiplex PCR, and its TCRdb copy is limited to in-frame clones, with some not included. The sample carries some 120,000 clones, about 80% recorded once. Study conclusions and caveats: Clonal diversity was possibly underestimated, and white British individuals and females predominated among donors. Recipients of two AZD1222 doses showed rising Spike-specific TCR breadth and depth.

V dropped 3 bases and J dropped 2 bases, with 7 bases sitting between them. The CDR3 is 13 amino acids. Germline values: CDR1 MNHNS, CDR2 SASEGT. As concerns this clone: Antigen: not known.

The V call is TRBV6-1, the J call TRBJ1-2; D may be TRBD1 (5 bases). Specimen: peripheral blood, collected on day 0 of AZD1222 vaccination. This TCR was sampled from an adult in good health. DNA for the CDR3: TGTGCCAGCAGTGAGACAGACAACTATGGCTACACCTTC. This sequence encodes CASSETDNYGYTF.